Included here is one T cell receptor (beta chain) sequence, with context. This may arise from a read error, as a much more abundant clone is one base away. Via MiXCR, TCRdb re-called the 5' RACE reads, giving one row per CDR3 protein. Of 140,000 to 150,000 distinct CDR3 sequences in the sample, around 6.3% were seen once. The CDR3 length is 15 residues. Per the germline V gene, CDR1 is MGHDK and CDR2 is SYGVNS. This entry is derived from a study of T cells after yellow fever vaccination. Sequenced material: CD4+ T cells sorted from PBMCs, taken 10 days after the yellow fever booster vaccination. The chain has TRBV25-1 and TRBJ2-3; TRBD2 aligns across 8 bases. This receptor was taken from a man aged 25 to 40 who received the YFV17D yellow fever vaccine. CDR3 region: CASSDERESTDPQYF. In DNA, the CDR3 is TGTGCCAGCAGTGATGAGCGGGAGAGCACAGATCCGCAGTATTTT.